Listed here are 32 T cell receptor beta chains from one sample, sequenced in a study of blood T cell repertoires in COVID-19. Profiling relied on immunoSEQ multiplex PCR, and the TCRdb table lists in-frame clones only, not all of them. The table has some 350,000 clones, about 90% seen once; the top ten hold 2.5% to 3%. The sample consisted of PBMCs or T cells enriched from blood (not recorded which). Every receptor here comes from a woman aged 30 to 39 who had recovered from COVID-19.

The rearrangement uses TRBV5-4 and TRBJ1-1; TRBD1 is a possible D gene (5 bases). Trimming stripped 1 base from V and 4 bases from J, with 14 bases between. This CDR3 contains 15 residues. CDR1 SGHNT and CDR2 YYREEE come from the germline V gene (reference sequence). CDR3: CASSLPQGSSTEAFF. The CDR3 nucleotides are TGTGCCAGCAGCTTGCCCCAGGGTTCGTCCACTGAAGCTTTCTTT.

V is TRBV2 and J is TRBJ2-1, with D perhaps TRBD2 (7 bases). Per the germline V gene, CDR1 is SNHLY and CDR2 is FYNNEI. V lost 3 bases and J 5 bases, leaving 14 bases between the germline ends. The CDR3 loop spans 15 amino acids. The CDR3, as DNA: TGTGCCAGCAGTGATGGGGGGGGCAGGGACAATGAGCAGTTCTTC. Its translation: CASSDGGGRDNEQFF.

V usage is TRBV19 and J usage is TRBJ2-2, with D perhaps TRBD1 (5 bases). In germline, CDR1 is LNHDA, CDR2 SQIVND (reference sequence). This CDR3 region has 14 residues. CDR3 sequence: CATRVTSNTGELFF. CDR3 DNA: TGTGCGACCAGGGTCACATCGAACACCGGGGAGCTGTTTTTT.

V and J are TRBV13 and TRBJ2-7, with TRBD2 as a possible D gene (6 bases). Between the trimmed V and J ends, which lost 4 bases and 0 bases, there was a span of 19 bases. Germline CDR1 is PRHDT and CDR2 is FYEKMQ (reference sequence). This CDR3 has 17 amino acids. The CDR3 reads CASSSRAGTAISYEQYF. The CDR3 DNA follows: TGTGCCAGCAGCTCGAGGGCCGGGACTGCGATCTCCTACGAGCAGTACTTC.

The genes are TRBV4-2 and TRBJ2-1, with 10 bases fitting TRBD2. Germline V gene lookup returns CDR1 LGHNA and CDR2 YNFKEQ. This CDR3 is 18 amino acids long. J was trimmed by 5 bases and V by 0 bases; bases with no gene match: 10. CDR3 DNA: TGTGCCAGCAGCCAAGATGGGATAAGCGGGAGGGCCAACAATGAGCAGTTCTTC. It yields the protein CASSQDGISGRANNEQFF.

This rearrangement joins TRBV29-1 to TRBJ2-1; TRBD2 matches at 11 bases. The germline V gene has CDR1 SQVTM and CDR2 ANQGSEA. The trim removed 7 bases at V and 4 bases at J, leaving 6 bases unmatched. CDR3 length equals 14 residues. Written as DNA, the CDR3 is TGCAGCGGGGCAGGGACTAGCGGTTACAATGAGCAGTTCTTC. This gives the protein CSGAGTSGYNEQFF.

This clone showed up just once. The gene calls are TRBV4-1 and TRBJ2-1; 7 bases match TRBD1. V was clipped by 4 bases and J by 2 bases; unmatched bases: 8. CDR3 length: 16 residues. Germline CDR1 is MGHRA and CDR2 is YSYEKL. The CDR3: CASSRNRDSTYNEQFF. The CDR3 DNA reads as TGCGCCAGCAGCCGGAATCGGGACAGCACCTACAATGAGCAGTTCTTC.

This clone was picked up a small number of times. The chain recombines TRBV2 with TRBJ1-2; a weak D match, TRBD1 (5 bases). The germline V gene has CDR1 SNHLY and CDR2 FYNNEI. The V and J ends lost 1 base and 8 bases respectively, with 14 bases between them. The CDR3 is made up of 14 amino acids. The CDR3 region is CASSEEGRVGGYTF. DNA for the CDR3: TGTGCCAGCAGTGAAGAGGGCAGGGTAGGGGGCTACACCTTC.

This sequence joins TRBV7-9 and TRBJ2-7; maybe TRBD1 (7 bases). Trimming stripped 3 bases from V and 2 bases from J, with 23 bases between. The germline CDR1 and CDR2 sequences are SEHNR and FQNEAQ (reference sequence). The CDR3 is 18 residues long. The CDR3 nucleotides are TGTGCCAGCAGCTTTTTACAGGGGACTTCCTTACTTACCTACGAGCAGTACTTC. Its translation: CASSFLQGTSLLTYEQYF.

The chain couples TRBV24-1 to TRBJ2-2, with D perhaps matching TRBD2 (6 bases). Per the germline V gene, CDR1 is KGHDR and CDR2 is SFDVKD. V lost 4 bases and J lost 5, with 19 bases in between. CDR3 length: 17 amino acids. For the CDR3, the DNA is TGTGCCACCAGTGACTTCAGCGTCGGGAGTCGAACCGGGGAGCTGTTTTTT. It yields the protein CATSDFSVGSRTGELFF.

The chain has TRBV27 and TRBJ1-6; 7 bases align to TRBD1. V shed 3 bases and J 9 bases; nucleotides not matched to a gene: 8. The CDR3 is 15 residues long. Germline lookup yields CDR1 MNHEY and CDR2 SMNVEV (reference sequence). The CDR3 reads CASSFLDRPPSPLHF. In nucleotides, the CDR3 is TGTGCCAGCAGTTTTTTGGACAGGCCACCTTCACCCCTCCACTTT.

V gene TRBV19 combines with J gene TRBJ2-1; no clear D. Trimming cost V 4 bases and J 1 base, with 5 bases left between them. CDR3 size: 13 residues. The germline CDR1 and CDR2 sequences are LNHDA and SQIVND (reference sequence). The CDR3: CASSTRSYNEQFF. CDR3 DNA: TGTGCCAGTAGTACTCGTTCCTACAATGAGCAGTTCTTC. Full variable domain (rest looked up from reference TRBV19 and TRBJ2-1): DGGITQSPKYLFRKEGQNVTLSCEQNLNHDAMYWYRQDPGQGLRLIYYSQIVNDFQKGDIAEGYSVSREKKESFPLTVTSAQKNPTAFYLCASSTRSYNEQFFGPGTRLTVL.

This chain uses TRBV27 with TRBJ1-2; no clear D. V was trimmed by 5 bases and J by 7 bases, leaving 17 bases between them. This CDR3 has 14 residues. Germline CDR1 and CDR2: MNHEY and SMNVEV (reference sequence). CDR3 nucleotide sequence: TGTGCCAGCAGTGTCGGGATCCAGAGGAGTGGCTACACCTTC. This sequence encodes CASSVGIQRSGYTF.

This chain connects TRBV11-1 to TRBJ1-2, with 7 bases matching TRBD1. CDR1 and CDR2 (germline): SGHAT, FQDESV (reference sequence). After removal of 4 bases from V and 3 bases from J, the junction contained 2 bases not matched to a gene. The CDR3 consists of 13 residues. This chain's CDR3 is CASSWDRDYGYTF. CDR3 DNA: TGTGCCAGCAGCTGGGACAGAGACTATGGCTACACCTTC.

The chain employs TRBV7-3 and TRBJ2-2; 10 nucleotides line up with TRBD1. The CDR3 has 18 residues. The germline CDR1 and CDR2 sequences are SGHTA and FQGTGA. J was trimmed by 8 bases and V by 4 bases; bases with no gene match: 16. CDR3 loop: CASSSPVGGQGSMGELFF. CDR3 DNA: TGTGCCAGCAGCTCCCCCGTGGGGGGACAGGGGTCAATGGGGGAGCTGTTTTTT.

The chain joins TRBV5-1 to TRBJ1-1, with D unclear. CDR1 and CDR2 from the germline V gene are SGHRS and YFSETQ. This CDR3 spans 14 amino acids. V gave up 1 base and J gave up 2 bases, with 9 bases separating them. The CDR3 region has the DNA TGCGCCAGCAGCTTGTGGTCGAGCAACACTGAAGCTTTCTTT. Protein sequence: CASSLWSSNTEAFF.

About this clone itself: In the same sample, other DNA sequences code for this CDR3. The chain carries TRBV6-5 and TRBJ1-1; D is unresolved. Germline CDR1 and CDR2: MNHEY and SVGAGI. V was clipped by 2 bases and J by 1 base, with 5 bases between them. The CDR3 covers 13 residues. This CDR3 is CASSYGRNTEAFF. The CDR3 region has the DNA TGTGCCAGCAGTTACGGCCGGAACACTGAAGCTTTCTTT.

This clone has only one observation. The chain employs TRBV18 and TRBJ1-6; 7 positions match TRBD1. Germline V gene data show CDR1 as KGHSH and CDR2 as LQKENI. The CDR3 is 13 amino acids. J gave up 8 bases and V 3 bases, and 1 base lay outside the gene matches. The CDR3 nucleotides read TGTGCCAGCTCACCCCAGGGGGATTCACCCCTCCACTTT. It specifies CASSPQGDSPLHF.

The chain is built from TRBV30 and TRBJ1-6, with 8 bases that match TRBD1. The CDR3 contains 11 residues. Per the germline V gene, CDR1 is GTSNPN and CDR2 is SVGIG (reference sequence). Unmatched junction bases numbered 1, after V lost 5 bases and J lost 10 bases. For the CDR3, the DNA is TGTGCCTGGGGACAGGGCTCACCCCTCCACTTT. Translated: CAWGQGSPLHF.

The rearrangement uses TRBV7-9 and TRBJ2-6, with 7 nucleotides matching TRBD1. The CDR3 length is 15 residues. Losses at the gene ends were 5 bases for V and 2 bases for J; bases not matched to a gene: 3. The V gene's germline CDR1 is SEHNR and CDR2 FQNEAQ (reference sequence). The chain's CDR3 is CASSVTGAGANVLTF. CDR3 nucleotides: TGTGCCAGCAGCGTAACAGGGGCTGGGGCCAACGTCCTGACTTTC.

The gene calls are TRBV28 and TRBJ1-2; D gene unclear. Germline lookup yields CDR1 MDHEN and CDR2 SYDVKM. Trimming removed 1 base at V and 0 bases at J, with 15 bases between. This CDR3 has 17 amino acids. The CDR3 spells CASSLSISSGSNYGYTF. CDR3 bases: TGTGCCAGCAGTTTATCAATATCATCGGGGTCTAACTATGGCTACACCTTC.

This clone was observed a handful of times. J is TRBJ1-3 and V is TRBV4-2; D not certain. CDR1 and CDR2 from the germline V gene are LGHNA and YNFKEQ. The CDR3 extends over 16 amino acids. The V end was cut by 3 bases, the J end by 2 bases, with 14 bases between. CDR3 sequence (DNA): TGTGCCAGCAGCCAGACTTCAGCCCAAACTGGAAACACCATATATTTT. This translates into CASSQTSAQTGNTIYF.

The chain recombines TRBV28 with TRBJ1-4, with 9 bases identical to TRBD1. Losses at the gene ends were 5 bases for V and 10 bases for J; bases not matched to a gene: 14. This CDR3 spans 16 amino acids. Germline-derived CDR1 and CDR2 are MDHEN and SYDVKM. The CDR3 DNA is TGTGCCAGCAGTAAACCGGGACAGGGCGGTCTGGGAAAACTGTTTTTT. It codes for CASSKPGQGGLGKLFF.

The V and J genes are TRBV2 and TRBJ2-7, with TRBD2 identical over 7 bases. The CDR3 contains 18 residues. Germline values: CDR1 SNHLY, CDR2 FYNNEI. The ends lost 6 bases at V and 5 bases at J; junction bases unmatched: 22. In nucleotides, the CDR3 is TGTGCCAGCAGCGGGGAGGGTAGCTGGCGGGAGAATTCCCACGAGCAGTACTTC. This sequence encodes CASSGEGSWRENSHEQYF.

The chain combines TRBV30 with TRBJ1-2; D may be TRBD1 (6 bases). Per the germline V gene, CDR1 is GTSNPN and CDR2 is SVGIG (reference sequence). The V end was cut by 2 bases, the J end by 7 bases, with 20 bases between. The CDR3 covers 15 residues. The CDR3 DNA reads as TGTGCCTGGAGTTTGGGGGGGGGCCCTGCATTTGGCTACACCTTC. It translates to CAWSLGGGPAFGYTF.

The V call is TRBV5-6, the J call TRBJ2-5; tentative D call: TRBD2 (6 bases). V gave up 1 base and J gave up 3 bases, with 16 bases separating them. Germline CDR1 reads SGHDT; CDR2 reads YYEEEE. The CDR3 totals 16 residues. The CDR3 loop reads CASSLSDGGRKETQYF. The CDR3 coding sequence is TGTGCCAGCAGCTTGTCGGACGGGGGTCGCAAAGAGACCCAGTACTTC.

The rearrangement uses TRBV18 and TRBJ2-7; D is undetermined. CDR3 length: 12 residues. V was trimmed by 4 bases and J by 3 bases, leaving 7 bases between them. Germline CDR1 is KGHSH and CDR2 is LQKENI. The CDR3 DNA is TGTGCCAGCTCACAGGCAGGCTACGAGCAGTACTTC. It yields the protein CASSQAGYEQYF.

The V and J genes are TRBV27 and TRBJ2-6, with D tentatively TRBD1 (6 bases). The CDR3 has 14 amino acids. CDR1 MNHEY and CDR2 SMNVEV come from the germline V gene (reference sequence). V was pared by 6 bases and J by 2 bases, with 8 bases between. This CDR3 is CASRAGAGANVLTF. The CDR3 coding sequence is TGTGCCAGCAGGGCAGGGGCTGGGGCCAACGTCCTGACTTTC.

V is TRBV27 and J is TRBJ1-5, with TRBD1 as a possible D gene (5 bases). The germline V and J ends were trimmed by 3 bases and 4 bases, with 10 bases remaining between them. Germline V gives CDR1 MNHEY, CDR2 SMNVEV (reference sequence). CDR3 length: 14 residues. The CDR3 spells CASSLGKGNQPQHF. DNA for the CDR3: TGTGCCAGCAGTTTGGGGAAGGGGAATCAGCCCCAGCATTTT.

The rearrangement uses TRBV7-2 and TRBJ2-7; 9 bases are a match to TRBD2. CDR3 length: 14 residues. V was pared by 6 bases and J by 3 bases, with 6 bases of the junction left unmatched. The V gene's germline CDR1 is SGHTA and CDR2 FQGNSA. CDR3 bases: TGTGCCAGCAGTCGTAGCGGGAGTGTCTACGAGCAGTACTTC. Protein product: CASSRSGSVYEQYF.

This clone appeared a few times. The chain joins TRBV11-3 to TRBJ2-1, with D uncertain. This CDR3 has 11 residues. Germline V gene data show CDR1 as SGHNT and CDR2 as YENEEA. Between the trimmed V and J ends, which lost 1 base and 10 bases, there was a span of 5 bases. The CDR3 reads CASSLGAEQFF. In DNA, the CDR3 is TGTGCCAGCAGCTTAGGAGCGGAGCAGTTCTTC.

The chain combines TRBV4-1 with TRBJ2-3, with 7 bases matching TRBD1. V was clipped by 4 bases and J by 7 bases; unmatched bases: 14. Per germline, CDR1 MGHRA and CDR2 YSYEKL. The CDR3 has 16 residues. CDR3 DNA sequence: TGCGCCAGCAGCCTTACTACCGGGACAGAGTCCTATACGCAGTATTTT. Its translation is CASSLTTGTESYTQYF.